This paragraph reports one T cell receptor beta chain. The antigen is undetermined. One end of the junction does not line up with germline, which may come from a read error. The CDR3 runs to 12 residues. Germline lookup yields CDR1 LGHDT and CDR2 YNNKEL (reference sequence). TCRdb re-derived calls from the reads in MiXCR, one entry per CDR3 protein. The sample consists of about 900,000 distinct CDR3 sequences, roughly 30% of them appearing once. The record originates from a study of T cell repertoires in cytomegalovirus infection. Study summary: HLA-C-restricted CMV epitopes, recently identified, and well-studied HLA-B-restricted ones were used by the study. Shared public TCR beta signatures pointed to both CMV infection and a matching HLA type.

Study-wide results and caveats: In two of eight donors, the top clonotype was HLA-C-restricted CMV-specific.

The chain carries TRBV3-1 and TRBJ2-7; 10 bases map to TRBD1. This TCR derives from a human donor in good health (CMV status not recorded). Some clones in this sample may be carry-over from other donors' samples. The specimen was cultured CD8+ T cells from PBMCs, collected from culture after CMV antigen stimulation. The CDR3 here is CASRPGQGSLFF. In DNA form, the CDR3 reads TGTGCCAGCAGGCCGGGACAGGGGTCCCTCTTCTTC.